This T cell receptor (beta chain) derives from a study of blood T cell repertoires in COVID-19. Study background: COVID-19 samples from acute and convalescent phases originated in the United States, Italy and Spain. From T cells, B-cell-depleted T cells, or PBMCs came the material, which was cDNA or gDNA.

How the authors handled the data: Reference gene primer amplification in the assay estimated nucleated cell counts. Clones were read by immunoSEQ multiplex PCR, and TCRdb kept only the in-frame ones, dropping some. The V and J calls and clone size were taken over from that table, and D and trimming were inferred from the DNA. The sample has over 600,000 clones; approximately 90% are singletons. The germline V and J ends were trimmed by 8 bases and 3 bases, with 16 bases remaining between them. Germline-derived CDR1 and CDR2 are SNHLY and FYNNEI. This CDR3 is built from 14 residues. This chain uses TRBV2 with TRBJ1-1; no firm D call. This receptor was identified in a woman aged 18-35 years with acute or convalescent COVID-19. The sequencing input was peripheral blood. In DNA, the CDR3 is TGTGCCAGCCATTTGGCGCAGCGAGACACTGAAGCTTTCTTT. This encodes CASHLAQRDTEAFF.